Shown below are 10 T cell receptor beta chains from a single sample sequenced in a study of untreated major depressive disorder (dated by TCRdb to the late 2010s). The research as a whole found: In CD4+ T cells, sequencing confirmed that depressed patients used TRBV05-01 (Vbeta 5.1) more than controls did, with a one-tailed test giving p = 0.040.

The library was made by the immunoSEQ multiplex PCR assay. TCRdb holds this immuneACCESS table with in-frame rearrangements only. Some clones are missing; in checked studies, unresolved V genes explain under half, and the rest has no known cause. Within this sample are more than 25,000 clones, with roughly nine tenths of them counted one time only. The top ten constitute roughly 0.72% of the sample. These receptors have no known antigen. Sequencing was carried out using CD4+ T cells from PBMCs. The receptors originated from a woman in her 30s with major depressive disorder.

This clone was observed once. J is TRBJ1-6 and V is TRBV14; D ambiguous. Germline loops: CDR1 SGHDN, CDR2 FVKESK. This CDR3 contains 15 residues. With 1 base removed from V and 3 bases from J, the gap between germline ends came to 7 bases. CDR3 nucleotides: TGTGCCAGCAGCCAAGGGAAGGGCTATAATTCACCCCTCCACTTT. Protein product: CASSQGKGYNSPLHF.

The count of this clone is one. The rearrangement joins TRBV6-1 to TRBJ2-7; D is uncertain. The CDR3 has 15 residues. Germline V gene sequence: CDR1 MNHNS, CDR2 SASEGT. V lost 0 bases and J 3 bases, leaving 12 bases between the germline ends. This CDR3 reads CASSEADGRRYEQYF. CDR3 DNA sequence: TGTGCCAGCAGTGAAGCGGACGGACGACGCTACGAGCAGTACTTC.

The chain has TRBV7-2 and TRBJ2-2, with 7 bases matching TRBD1. Germline CDR1 SGHTA, CDR2 FQGNSA. The CDR3 consists of 17 residues. With 1 base clipped from V and 4 bases from J, the junction kept 9 bases outside the gene matches. CDR3: CASSLGFRQGGTGELFF. The CDR3 coding sequence is TGTGCCAGCAGCTTAGGATTTCGACAGGGTGGCACCGGGGAGCTGTTTTTT.

This clone has a handful of counts. The V call is TRBV6-1, the J call TRBJ1-6; D is undetermined. The CDR3 extends over 15 amino acids. The V end was cut by 7 bases, the J end by 7 bases, with 17 bases between. The germline CDR1 and CDR2 sequences are MNHNS and SASEGT. This chain's CDR3 is CASTEGRQGNSPLHF. In nucleotides, the CDR3 is TGTGCCAGCACTGAGGGCAGGCAAGGGAATTCACCCCTCCACTTT.

The chain couples TRBV28 to TRBJ1-5; 9 positions agree with TRBD1. This CDR3 spans 15 amino acids. The ends lost 6 bases at V and 6 bases at J; junction bases unmatched: 9. The germline CDR1 and CDR2 sequences are MDHEN and SYDVKM. In nucleotides, the CDR3 is TGTGCCAGCAGCTACCGGGACAGGGTGACTCAGCCCCAGCATTTT. Protein product: CASSYRDRVTQPQHF.

The CDR3 DNA follows: TGTGCCAGTAGTATAGGGGCGGTGAGGGGCGAAGCTTTCTTT. Residues: CASSIGAVRGEAFF. This rearrangement joins TRBV19 to TRBJ1-1; a weak D match, TRBD1 (5 bases). The V gene lost 1 base and the J gene lost 8 bases, with 14 bases spanning the gap. CDR1 is LNHDA, CDR2 SQIVND, per germline (reference sequence). The CDR3 runs to 14 residues.

This chain connects TRBV2 to TRBJ2-5; possibly TRBD1 or TRBD2 for D (5 bases each). The CDR3 runs 14 residues. V was pared by 5 bases and J by 7 bases, with 17 bases between. CDR1 is SNHLY, CDR2 FYNNEI, per germline. The CDR3 DNA follows: TGTGCCAGCAGTAACCTCGGGGTGCAGGGGACCCAGTACTTC. Amino acids: CASSNLGVQGTQYF.

The chain recombines TRBV7-2 with TRBJ2-1; D uncertain. Germline V gives CDR1 SGHTA, CDR2 FQGNSA. The CDR3 has 13 residues. V gave up 2 bases and J gave up 0 bases, with 2 bases separating them. This chain's CDR3 is CASSLNSYNEQFF. In DNA form, the CDR3 reads TGTGCCAGCAGCTTAAACTCCTACAATGAGCAGTTCTTC.

The chain uses TRBV19 and TRBJ1-6; 9 nucleotides align to TRBD1. This CDR3 has 13 residues. Trimming took 9 bases from V and 6 from J; bases not matched to a gene: 3. Germline V CDR1 and CDR2: LNHDA, SQIVND (reference sequence). The CDR3 DNA sequence: TGTGCCAGCCTGGACAGGGGTAATTCACCCCTCCACTTT. It yields the protein CASLDRGNSPLHF.

The rearrangement links TRBV5-6 to TRBJ1-1; tentative D call: TRBD1 (6 bases). The germline gives CDR1 SGHDT, CDR2 YYEEEE. Trimming left V 6 bases short and J 1 base short, with 10 bases between. The CDR3 is 13 residues long. CDR3: CASTGQSNTEAFF. The CDR3 DNA is TGTGCCAGCACCGGACAGTCGAACACTGAAGCTTTCTTT. Looking up the rest from reference TRBV5-6 and TRBJ1-1 gives the full variable domain: DAGVTQSPTHLIKTRGQQVTLRCSPKSGHDTVSWYQQALGQGPQFIFQYYEEEERQRGNFPDRFSGHQFPNYSSELNVNALLLGDSALYLCASTGQSNTEAFFGQGTRLTVV.